A single sample is the source of the 12 T cell receptor beta chains below, sequenced in a study of blood T cells in healthy people across ages. Alongside a J-beta primer mix, a sample-barcoded 5' primer served in a second PCR lasting about 7 to 11 cycles. MiXCR, run by TCRdb on the 5' RACE reads, gives a single entry per CDR3 protein. The repertoire has hundreds of thousands of distinct CDR3 sequences, about 55% of them found once; the top ten carry approximately 41%. The sample was blood. All receptors derive from a man aged 80 or over in good health.

The sample holds a few counts of this clonotype. The genes are TRBV4-1 and TRBJ2-7, with D possibly matching TRBD2 (5 bases). The CDR3 covers 15 residues. Germline values: CDR1 MGHRA, CDR2 YSYEKL. V lost 5 bases, J lost 1 base, and 15 bases lay in between. CDR3 region: CASSASRVGSYEQYF. CDR3 nucleotide sequence: TGCGCCAGCAGCGCTTCGCGGGTGGGATCCTACGAGCAGTACTTC.

In this sample, this clonotype turned up once. The rearrangement joins TRBV2 to TRBJ2-1; D not certain. There are 12 residues in the CDR3. Looked up from germline, CDR1 is SNHLY and CDR2 is FYNNEI. V was clipped by 7 bases and J by 11 bases, with 15 bases between them. The CDR3 DNA follows: TGTGCCAGCATGGCAAGTACAATGAAGCAGTTCTTC. Its translation: CASMASTMKQFF.

The chain combines TRBV9 with TRBJ2-1; 8 nucleotides align to TRBD1. The CDR3 spans 13 residues. The V gene end was trimmed by 3 bases and the J gene end by 7 bases; junction bases not matched to a gene: 3. Germline CDR1 SGDLS, CDR2 YYNGEE. The CDR3 DNA follows: TGTGCCAGCAGCGGGGGACAGGCGAATGAGCAGTTCTTC. Residues: CASSGGQANEQFF.

This clonotype was seen only a few times. The chain is built from TRBV29-1 and TRBJ2-7, with TRBD1 identical over 8 bases. The CDR3 spans 14 residues. Germline-derived CDR1 and CDR2 are SQVTM and ANQGSEA. J gave up 3 bases and V 4 bases, and 8 bases lay outside the gene matches. The CDR3 coding sequence is TGCAGCGTTGGGTCCTTACAGGGGGTCTACGAGCAGTACTTC. Its translation is CSVGSLQGVYEQYF.

This clonotype was counted only a few times. The rearrangement uses TRBV14 and TRBJ1-1; D is ambiguous. Germline V gene data show CDR1 as SGHDN and CDR2 as FVKESK. Trimming stripped 0 bases from V and 4 bases from J, with 6 bases between. CDR3 length: 13 amino acids. The CDR3 DNA is TGTGCCAGCAGCCAAGATCTTGTCACTGAAGCTTTCTTT. This translates into CASSQDLVTEAFF.

The chain recombines TRBV27 with TRBJ2-7; 12 bases fit TRBD1. The CDR3 covers 15 residues. The V segment lost 5 bases and the J segment 3 bases; nucleotides outside the gene matches: 5. The germline gives CDR1 MNHEY, CDR2 SMNVEV (reference sequence). CDR3 sequence (DNA): TGTGCCAGCAGTACCCGGGACAGGGGGCACTACGAGCAGTACTTC. Amino acids: CASSTRDRGHYEQYF.

The J gene is TRBJ2-1, the V gene TRBV20-1; the match to TRBD2 covers 7 bases. V trimming: 2 bases; J trimming: 7 bases; junction bases outside the gene matches: 8. The CDR3 runs 14 residues. Germline CDR1 is DFQATT and CDR2 is SNEGSKA (reference sequence). The CDR3 protein is CSARRLGGYNEQFF. The CDR3 DNA reads TGCAGTGCTAGACGACTGGGGGGGTATAATGAGCAGTTCTTC.

The chain couples TRBV20-1 to TRBJ2-5; D remains unclear. In germline, CDR1 is DFQATT, CDR2 SNEGSKA (reference sequence). CDR3 size: 15 residues. Trimming took 1 base from V and 0 from J, leaving 12 bases between them. This CDR3 is CSARGWDWYQETQYF. CDR3 DNA: TGCAGTGCTAGAGGTTGGGATTGGTACCAAGAGACCCAGTACTTC.

The V and J genes are TRBV13 and TRBJ2-1, with 13 bases lining up with TRBD2. After removal of 5 bases from V and 7 bases from J, the junction contained 5 bases not matched to a gene. CDR1 is PRHDT, CDR2 FYEKMQ, per germline (reference sequence). CDR3 length: 15 amino acids. The CDR3 DNA reads as TGTGCCAGCAGCGAAACTAGCGGGAGGGGTAATGAGCAGTTCTTC. Translated: CASSETSGRGNEQFF.

There are a few counts of this clonotype. V is TRBV5-1 and J is TRBJ2-1, with TRBD2 identical over 15 bases. Germline loops: CDR1 SGHRS, CDR2 YFSETQ. The CDR3 length is 18 residues. Trimming cost V 4 bases and J 0 bases; bases outside gene matches: 5. CDR3 coding DNA: TGCGCCAGCAGCAGGGGACTAGCGGGAGGAAGCTCCTACAATGAGCAGTTCTTC. The encoded protein is CASSRGLAGGSSYNEQFF. Using reference TRBV5-1 and TRBJ2-1 for the parts outside the CDR3, the full variable domain is KAGVTQTPRYLIKTRGQQVTLSCSPISGHRSVSWYQQTPGQGLQFLFEYFSETQRNKGNFPGRFSGRQFSNSRSEMNVSTLELGDSALYLCASSRGLAGGSSYNEQFFGPGTRLTVL.

The chain links TRBV7-2 to TRBJ1-1; weak D call: TRBD1 (5 bases). The V gene lost 2 bases and the J gene lost 4 bases, with 11 bases spanning the gap. The germline CDR1 and CDR2 sequences are SGHTA and FQGNSA. The CDR3 contains 14 residues. The DNA for the CDR3 is TGTGCCAGCAGCTTATTGGCAGGGACCACTGAAGCTTTCTTT. Translation: CASSLLAGTTEAFF.

The chain has TRBV20-1 and TRBJ2-7; D might be TRBD2 (5 bases). The ends were cut back, 6 bases at V and 4 bases at J, with 28 bases in the middle. Germline V gives CDR1 DFQATT, CDR2 SNEGSKA (reference sequence). The CDR3 contains 17 residues. The CDR3 spells CSASNPSRGTGNYEQYF. DNA for the CDR3: TGCAGTGCCTCGAACCCGAGCCGTGGCACGGGAAATTACGAGCAGTACTTC.